Each of the 23 T cell receptor beta chains below was sequenced from the same sample in a study of identical twins. TCRdb fed the 5' RACE reads into MiXCR, producing one record per CDR3 protein. The sample includes 400,000 to 500,000 distinct CDR3 sequences, roughly 20% of them seen just once. Sequenced: naive T cells sorted from blood. The receptors stem from a man aged 45-60 years in good health.

In this sample, this clonotype turned up many times. This sequence joins TRBV10-3 and TRBJ1-3, with unresolved D. Trimming pared 7 bases from V and 1 base from J, leaving 5 bases between. The CDR3 consists of 12 residues. Looked up from germline, CDR1 is ENHRY and CDR2 is SYGVKD. CDR3 sequence reads: CAIKISGNTIYF. For the CDR3, the DNA is TGTGCCATCAAAATTTCTGGAAACACCATATATTTT.

This clonotype was picked up many times. DNA of the CDR3: TGTGCCAGCAGCTTGGGCGGCTACTCCTACGAGCAGTACTTC. Translated: CASSLGGYSYEQYF. J is TRBJ2-7 and V is TRBV5-5; no reliable D call. Germline CDR1 and CDR2: SGHKS and YYEKEE (reference sequence). This CDR3 has 14 residues. V shed 0 bases and J shed 0 bases, with 7 bases lying between them.

This chain uses TRBV7-8 with TRBJ2-3; no definite D call. The CDR3 contains 18 residues. Germline CDR1 and CDR2: SGHVS and FQNEAQ. V lost 3 bases, J lost 2 bases, and 21 bases lay in between. The CDR3 DNA sequence: TGTGCCAGCAGCTTCCTGAAAACTGGCCAGTGGATCACAGATACGCAGTATTTT. Its protein is CASSFLKTGQWITDTQYF.

This clonotype was recorded a few times. Here the CDR3 DNA reads TGTGCCAGCAGTGATAAGGTTGCGAACACCGGGGAGCTGTTTTTT. Amino acid sequence: CASSDKVANTGELFF. The chain links TRBV6-1 to TRBJ2-2, with D uncertain. V was clipped by 3 bases and J by 0 bases, with 8 bases between them. Per germline, CDR1 MNHNS and CDR2 SASEGT. The CDR3 loop spans 15 amino acids.

The chain joins TRBV20-1 to TRBJ2-3; D is possibly TRBD2 (6 bases). Deletions cut 6 bases from V and 0 bases from J, with 10 bases between. From germline, CDR1 is DFQATT and CDR2 SNEGSKA (reference sequence). This CDR3 spans 13 amino acids. CDR3 bases: TGCAGTGCCGATAGCGGTAGCACAGATACGCAGTATTTT. The encoded protein is CSADSGSTDTQYF.

The chain's CDR3 is CASSHSRLRVQETQYF. In DNA form, the CDR3 reads TGTGCCAGCAGCCACAGTAGGCTAAGGGTCCAAGAGACCCAGTACTTC. The rearrangement links TRBV28 to TRBJ2-5; D is unclear. CDR3 length: 16 residues. V lost 6 bases and J lost 1, with 18 bases in between. From germline, CDR1 is MDHEN and CDR2 SYDVKM. The full variable domain, completed using reference TRBV28 and TRBJ2-5, is DVKVTQSSRYLVKRTGEKVFLECVQDMDHENMFWYRQDPGLGLRLIYFSYDVKMKEKGDIPEGYSVSREKKERFSLILESASTNQTSMYLCASSHSRLRVQETQYFGPGTRLLVL.

The J gene is TRBJ1-5, the V gene TRBV20-1; D is uncertain. CDR1 is DFQATT, CDR2 SNEGSKA, per germline (reference sequence). Trimming removed 6 bases from V and 3 bases from J, with 15 bases in between. The CDR3 totals 14 residues. The CDR3 protein is CSAGWGMVNQPQHF. CDR3 nucleotide sequence: TGCAGTGCAGGGTGGGGAATGGTCAATCAGCCCCAGCATTTT.

This clonotype was counted between two and nine times. The CDR3 nucleotides read TGTGCCACCAGCAGAGCTAAGGGACTAGAACGCAATGAGCAGTTCTTC. It translates to CATSRAKGLERNEQFF. The rearrangement joins TRBV15 to TRBJ2-1, with 8 bases matching TRBD2. This CDR3 has 16 amino acids. Germline CDR1 reads LNHNV; CDR2 reads YYDKDF (reference sequence). Losses at the gene ends were 1 base for V and 6 bases for J; bases not matched to a gene: 8.

This clonotype was counted between two and nine times. The chain combines TRBV7-9 with TRBJ2-3; D possibly corresponds to TRBD2 (6 bases). V dropped 1 base and J dropped 1 base, with 12 bases sitting between them. Germline V gives CDR1 SEHNR, CDR2 FQNEAQ (reference sequence). The CDR3 length is 16 residues. This CDR3 reads CASSLDLGLGTDTQYF. The CDR3 DNA sequence: TGTGCCAGCAGCTTAGACCTGGGACTTGGCACAGATACGCAGTATTTT.

The CDR3 sequence is CASSFPASGRQGPDEQYF. In DNA, the CDR3 is TGTGCCAGCAGCTTCCCGGCTAGCGGGAGACAGGGACCCGACGAGCAGTACTTC. The chain employs TRBV11-2 and TRBJ2-7; 10 bases map to TRBD2. The ends lost 3 bases at V and 5 bases at J; junction bases unmatched: 16. Per the germline V gene, CDR1 is SGHAT and CDR2 is FQNNGV. This CDR3 region has 18 residues.

This clonotype was picked up many times. The chain employs TRBV6-1 and TRBJ2-2; tentative D call: TRBD2 (7 bases). This CDR3 has 15 residues. Trimming cost V 6 bases and J 4 bases, with 15 bases left between them. Per the germline V gene, CDR1 is MNHNS and CDR2 is SASEGT. The CDR3 here is CASSPRGRGTGELFF. DNA for the CDR3: TGTGCCAGCAGCCCGCGGGGGCGCGGCACCGGGGAGCTGTTTTTT.

As for this clonotype: With a much larger clone just one base away, this may be a read error. The rearrangement joins TRBV20-1 to TRBJ1-1; TRBD1 is a possible D gene (5 bases). There are 16 residues in the CDR3. Germline loops: CDR1 DFQATT, CDR2 SNEGSKA (reference sequence). Trimming stripped 1 base from V and 7 bases from J, with 22 bases between. The CDR3 region has the DNA TGCAGTGCTAGAGGGAGCAGGGAGAGGAGTAGGAGTGAAGCTTTCTTT. This encodes CSARGSRERSRSEAFF.

This clonotype was detected ten times or more. The chain employs TRBV7-3 and TRBJ2-3; 13 nucleotides agree with TRBD2. The CDR3 sequence is 17 residues long. In germline, CDR1 is SGHTA, CDR2 FQGTGA. With 5 bases clipped from V and 0 bases from J, the junction kept 5 bases outside the gene matches. The chain's CDR3 is CASSPGTSGASTDTQYF. The CDR3 nucleotides read TGTGCCAGCAGCCCGGGGACTAGCGGGGCTAGCACAGATACGCAGTATTTT.

The chain has TRBV11-1 and TRBJ1-4; TRBD1 matches at 8 bases. V was pared by 5 bases and J by 1 base, with 12 bases of the junction left unmatched. The germline gives CDR1 SGHAT, CDR2 FQDESV (reference sequence). CDR3 length: 18 amino acids. CDR3 in amino acids: CASSPTIAGGLTNEKLFF. The DNA of the CDR3 is TGTGCCAGCAGCCCCACAATTGCAGGGGGCCTAACTAATGAAAAACTGTTTTTT.

This clonotype has at least ten counts. V gene TRBV6-1 combines with J gene TRBJ1-1, with 8 bases lining up with TRBD1. CDR3 length equals 14 residues. Per the germline V gene, CDR1 is MNHNS and CDR2 is SASEGT. Trimming at V came to 6 bases and at J to 7 bases, leaving 10 bases not matched to a gene. The CDR3 protein is CASRENRGRIEAFF. In nucleotides, the CDR3 is TGTGCCAGCAGAGAGAACAGGGGGAGGATTGAAGCTTTCTTT.

This clonotype was counted ten times or more. V and J are TRBV7-2 and TRBJ2-3; D is unresolved. The V end lost 2 bases, the J end lost 5 bases, and 8 bases lay between the germline ends. Looked up from germline, CDR1 is SGHTA and CDR2 is FQGNSA. CDR3 length: 13 residues. The CDR3 DNA is TGTGCCAGCAGCTTAAGTAGACAAGATACGCAGTATTTT. Protein sequence: CASSLSRQDTQYF. Based on the CDR3 plus reference TRBV7-2 and TRBJ2-3, the full variable domain is GAGVSQSPSNKVTEKGKDVELRCDPISGHTALYWYRQSLGQGLEFLIYFQGNSAPDKSGLPSDRFSAERTGGSVSTLTIQRTQQEDSAVYLCASSLSRQDTQYFGPGTRLTVL.

The J gene is TRBJ2-5, the V gene TRBV12-3 or TRBV12-4; 9 bases are a match to TRBD1. The CDR3 extends over 16 amino acids. The ends lost 3 bases at V and 5 bases at J; junction bases unmatched: 10. The CDR3 sequence is CASSFPQGAIMETQYF. The CDR3 DNA reads as TGTGCCAGCAGTTTCCCACAGGGGGCAATTATGGAGACCCAGTACTTC.

This clonotype was counted ten times or more. This rearrangement joins TRBV3-1 to TRBJ2-1; 9 nucleotides line up with TRBD1. The CDR3 consists of 16 residues. Germline loops: CDR1 LGHDT, CDR2 YNNKEL (reference sequence). V dropped 0 bases and J dropped 8; count of bases not matched to a gene: 8. Here the CDR3 reads CASSQDGTGFYDEQFF. CDR3 sequence (DNA): TGTGCCAGCAGCCAAGACGGGACAGGGTTTTACGATGAGCAGTTCTTC.

This clonotype was detected a few times. The DNA for the CDR3 is TGTGCCAGCAGCATTAGCGGGAGGGCCCACAATGAGCAGTTCTTC. Residues: CASSISGRAHNEQFF. The V and J genes are TRBV5-6 and TRBJ2-1; 11 nucleotides agree with TRBD2. Germline CDR1 SGHDT, CDR2 YYEEEE. After removal of 4 bases from V and 5 bases from J, the junction contained 5 bases not matched to a gene. The CDR3 covers 15 residues.

There are a few counts of this clonotype. The V call is TRBV20-1, the J call TRBJ1-6, with D perhaps TRBD1 (5 bases). There are 15 residues in the CDR3. Per germline, CDR1 DFQATT and CDR2 SNEGSKA (reference sequence). Trimming took off 0 bases at V and 7 bases at J, with 13 bases between the two ends. This CDR3 reads CSARDGAPTNSPLHF. The DNA of the CDR3 is TGCAGTGCTAGAGATGGGGCCCCTACCAATTCACCCCTCCACTTT.

The chain couples TRBV7-2 to TRBJ2-1, with D tentatively TRBD2 (5 bases). Germline-derived CDR1 and CDR2 are SGHTA and FQGNSA. CDR3 size: 15 residues. Trimming shortened V by 5 bases and J by 2 bases, and 13 bases separated the two germline ends. Here the CDR3 reads CASSAGRRTYNEQFF. Written as DNA, the CDR3 is TGTGCCAGCAGCGCCGGACGGAGGACCTACAATGAGCAGTTCTTC.

The chain links TRBV29-1 to TRBJ2-7; D may match TRBD1 or TRBD2 (5 bases each). CDR1 is SQVTM, CDR2 ANQGSEA, per germline. There are 14 residues in the CDR3. V lost 5 bases, J lost 2 bases, and 16 bases lay in between. CDR3 DNA sequence: TGCAGCGTTAGGGACGGTAGTGGCGCCTACGAGCAGTACTTC. This codes for CSVRDGSGAYEQYF.

The chain joins TRBV5-4 to TRBJ2-2; 10 nucleotides agree with TRBD1. The CDR3 is 15 residues long. Germline trimming cut 9 bases from V and 6 bases from J; bases unmatched to any gene: 11. Germline loops: CDR1 SGHNT, CDR2 YYREEE (reference sequence). CDR3 region: CATTNRGQGSGELFF. The CDR3 DNA reads as TGTGCCACCACAAACCGGGGACAGGGGTCCGGGGAGCTGTTTTTT.